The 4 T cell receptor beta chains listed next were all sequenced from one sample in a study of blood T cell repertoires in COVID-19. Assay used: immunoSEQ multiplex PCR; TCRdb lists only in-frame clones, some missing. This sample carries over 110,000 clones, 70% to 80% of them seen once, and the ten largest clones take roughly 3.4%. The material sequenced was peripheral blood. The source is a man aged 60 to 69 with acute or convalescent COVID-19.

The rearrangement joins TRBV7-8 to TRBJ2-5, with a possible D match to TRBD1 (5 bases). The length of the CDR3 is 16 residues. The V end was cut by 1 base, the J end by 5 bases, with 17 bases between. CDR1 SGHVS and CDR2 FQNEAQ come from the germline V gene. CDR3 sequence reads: CASSLVSSYRTETQYF. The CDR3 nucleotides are TGTGCCAGCAGCTTAGTTTCTTCCTACAGGACGGAGACCCAGTACTTC.

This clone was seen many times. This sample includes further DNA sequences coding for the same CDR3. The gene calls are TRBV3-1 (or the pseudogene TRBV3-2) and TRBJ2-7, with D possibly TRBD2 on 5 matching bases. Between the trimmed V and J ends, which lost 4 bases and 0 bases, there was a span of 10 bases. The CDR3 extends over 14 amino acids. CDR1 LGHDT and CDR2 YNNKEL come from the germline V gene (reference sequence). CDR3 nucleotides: TGTGCCAGCAGCCCCAGCGGAACCTCCTACGAGCAGTACTTC. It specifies CASSPSGTSYEQYF.

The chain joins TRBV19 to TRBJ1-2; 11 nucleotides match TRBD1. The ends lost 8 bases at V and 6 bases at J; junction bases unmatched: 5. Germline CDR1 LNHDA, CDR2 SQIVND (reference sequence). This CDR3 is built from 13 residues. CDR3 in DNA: TGTGCCAGTGAGGGGACAGGGGGAAATGGCTACACCTTC. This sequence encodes CASEGTGGNGYTF. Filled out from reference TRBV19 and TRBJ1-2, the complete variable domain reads DGGITQSPKYLFRKEGQNVTLSCEQNLNHDAMYWYRQDPGQGLRLIYYSQIVNDFQKGDIAEGYSVSREKKESFPLTVTSAQKNPTAFYLCASEGTGGNGYTFGSGTRLTVV.

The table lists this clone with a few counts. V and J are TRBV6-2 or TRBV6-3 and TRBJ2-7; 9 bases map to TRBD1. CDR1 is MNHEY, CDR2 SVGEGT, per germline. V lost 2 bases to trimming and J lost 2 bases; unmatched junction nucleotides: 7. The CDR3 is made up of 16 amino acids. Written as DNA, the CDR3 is TGTGCCAGCAGTTACGATATGGGACAGGGTCCCTACGAGCAGTACTTC. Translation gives CASSYDMGQGPYEQYF.